A selection of T cell receptor beta chains follows, all from one sample in a study of cytomegalovirus exposure and HLA in healthy donors. Sequencing used immunoSEQ multiplex PCR; TCRdb keeps in-frame clones, though not all of them. Of 82,000 or so clones in the sample, approximately 95% were seen once. The material sequenced was PBMCs. These receptors originate from a woman aged 18-35 years in good health and CMV-seronegative. Each CDR3 is given with its conserved first and last residue.

V | CDR3
TRBV6-5 | CASRVSTGNYGYTF
TRBV19 | CASSPYGRASYEQYF
TRBV4-3 | CASSPLAGGSTDTQYF
TRBV27 | CASSLDGVVYEQYF
TRBV6-5 | CASSYRTGMNTEAFF
TRBV25-1 | CASRTGGAEQYF
TRBV27 | CASSSAGRQLTDTQYF
TRBV29-1 | CSVREGGGNTIYF
TRBV25-1 | CASSEYSLTDTQYF
TRBV4-3 | CASSPGGAGQRVGYTF
TRBV4-3 | CASSQAQDGSSYNEQFF
TRBV6-6 | CASTGGAYTIYF
TRBV9 | CASSVFPTEQFF